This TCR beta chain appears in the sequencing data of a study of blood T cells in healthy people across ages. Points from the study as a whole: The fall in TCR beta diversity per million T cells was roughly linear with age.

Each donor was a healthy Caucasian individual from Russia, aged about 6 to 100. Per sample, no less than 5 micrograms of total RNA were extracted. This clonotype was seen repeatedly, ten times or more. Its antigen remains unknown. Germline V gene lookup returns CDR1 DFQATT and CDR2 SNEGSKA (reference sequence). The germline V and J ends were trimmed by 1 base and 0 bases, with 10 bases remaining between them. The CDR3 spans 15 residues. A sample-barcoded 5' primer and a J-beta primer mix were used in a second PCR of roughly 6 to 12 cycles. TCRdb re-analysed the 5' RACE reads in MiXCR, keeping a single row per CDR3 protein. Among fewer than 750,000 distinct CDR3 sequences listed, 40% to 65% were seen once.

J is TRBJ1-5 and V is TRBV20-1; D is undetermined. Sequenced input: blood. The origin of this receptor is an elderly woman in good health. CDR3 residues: CSARGVGISNQPQHF. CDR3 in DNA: TGCAGTGCTAGAGGGGTGGGAATTAGCAATCAGCCCCAGCATTTT.